The next 24 T cell receptor beta chains were all read from a single sample in a study of CD8+CD57+ T cells in acquired aplastic anemia. The study profiled TCR beta VDJ and CDR3 using genomic DNA as template. TCRdb re-called the reads through MiXCR, storing one row per CDR3 protein. The sample shows some 200,000 distinct CDR3 sequences, about 59% of them seen only once. Sequenced: sorted CD4+, CD8+, or CD8+CD57+ T cells (not recorded which) from PBMCs. Every receptor here comes from a human donor in good health.

J is TRBJ2-3 and V is TRBV20-1, with 7 bases identical to TRBD2. V shed 5 bases, J shed 1 base, and the junction held 3 bases outside the gene matches. CDR1 is DFQATT and CDR2 is SNEGSKA in the germline V gene (reference sequence). The CDR3 has 13 residues. The CDR3 bases are TGCAGTGCTGTAACTAGCGGCACAGATACGCAGTATTTT. It yields the protein CSAVTSGTDTQYF.

V gene TRBV7-2 combines with J gene TRBJ1-1; 7 bases fit TRBD1. The V and J ends lost 4 bases and 5 bases, in that order; junction bases with no gene match: 4. The germline V gene has CDR1 SGHTA and CDR2 FQGNSA. The CDR3 sequence is 13 residues long. The CDR3 spells CASSSDRDTEAFF. CDR3 sequence (DNA): TGTGCCAGCAGCTCAGACAGGGATACTGAAGCTTTCTTT.

In regard to this clonotype: An end of the junction does not agree with germline; a read error may underlie this. J is TRBJ2-7 and V is TRBV20-1; 10 bases line up with TRBD2. Germline values: CDR1 DFQATT, CDR2 SNEGSKA (reference sequence). CDR3 length equals 15 residues. CDR3 sequence (DNA): TGCAGTGCCAGAGACCTAGCGGGAGTTATCTCCGAGCAGTACTTC. Protein product: CSARDLAGVISEQYF.

This clonotype was detected many times. This chain links TRBV9 with TRBJ2-7; TRBD1 might be the D (5 bases). V was pared by 0 bases and J by 6 bases, with 10 bases between. Germline loops: CDR1 SGDLS, CDR2 YYNGEE. The CDR3 runs to 13 residues. Here the CDR3 DNA reads TGTGCCAGCAGCGTAGCCAGTGACAGCGAGCAGTACTTC. Its protein is CASSVASDSEQYF.

The count of this clonotype is one. The chain is built from TRBV15 and TRBJ2-7; D may be TRBD1 (6 bases). The germline gives CDR1 LNHNV, CDR2 YYDKDF (reference sequence). This CDR3 region has 13 residues. Trimming pared 3 bases from V and 6 bases from J, leaving 12 bases between. The CDR3 DNA follows: TGTGCCACCAGCAGTGAAGGGGGACCCGAGCAGTACTTC. This gives the protein CATSSEGGPEQYF.

To note about this clonotype: Mismatch with germline at one junction end may stem from a read error. V usage is TRBV10-2 and J usage is TRBJ2-1; 7 bases match TRBD2. The CDR3 runs to 14 residues. In germline, CDR1 is WSHSY, CDR2 SAAADI. The CDR3 protein is CASRGDYQYNGQFF. The CDR3 DNA follows: TGCGCCAGCAGAGGGGACTACCAATACAATGGGCAGTTCTTC.

This clonotype was observed at least ten times. The chain links TRBV12-3 or TRBV12-4 to TRBJ2-1; TRBD1 matches at 10 bases. V lost 5 bases, J lost 4 bases, and 5 bases stayed unmatched. The CDR3 covers 15 residues. The CDR3 coding sequence is TGTGCCAGCAGTCTAGGGACAGGGGTATACAATGAGCAGTTCTTC. This encodes CASSLGTGVYNEQFF.

The chain combines TRBV5-4 with TRBJ2-2; D possibly matches TRBD1 or TRBD2 (5 bases each). Per germline, CDR1 SGHNT and CDR2 YYREEE (reference sequence). V shed 5 bases and J shed 0 bases, with 11 bases lying between them. This CDR3 contains 15 residues. The CDR3 sequence is CASSTGTTNTGELFF. Written as DNA, the CDR3 is TGTGCCAGCAGTACCGGGACCACGAACACCGGGGAGCTGTTTTTT.

This chain links TRBV5-1 with TRBJ1-1; 8 bases are shared with TRBD1. Trimming removed 5 bases from V and 3 bases from J; junction bases left unmatched: 15. This CDR3 has 17 amino acids. Looked up from germline, CDR1 is SGHRS and CDR2 is YFSETQ. As DNA, the CDR3 is TGCGCCAGCAGTTTGAGGGGACAGGCTCGTGTGGACACTGAAGCTTTCTTT. This translates into CASSLRGQARVDTEAFF. Looking up the rest from reference TRBV5-1 and TRBJ1-1 gives the full variable domain: KAGVTQTPRYLIKTRGQQVTLSCSPISGHRSVSWYQQTPGQGLQFLFEYFSETQRNKGNFPGRFSGRQFSNSRSEMNVSTLELGDSALYLCASSLRGQARVDTEAFFGQGTRLTVV.

At least ten counts were recorded for this clonotype. This chain connects TRBV7-9 to TRBJ2-1, with 9 bases matching TRBD1. J lost 4 bases, V lost 5 bases, and 6 bases had no gene match. Germline CDR1 reads SEHNR; CDR2 reads FQNEAQ (reference sequence). The CDR3 has 15 amino acids. The CDR3 DNA reads TGTGCCAGCAGCCCGACCGGGACAGGGTACAATGAGCAGTTCTTC. This sequence encodes CASSPTGTGYNEQFF.

Comments on this clonotype: An end of the junction does not agree with germline; a read error may underlie this. The rearrangement links TRBV20-1 to TRBJ1-1, with 7 nucleotides matching TRBD1. Looked up from germline, CDR1 is DFQATT and CDR2 is SNEGSKA (reference sequence). The CDR3 length is 14 residues. The CDR3 protein is CSARETGIRSEAFF. The CDR3 DNA sequence: TGCAGTGCTCGAGAGACAGGGATTAGGTCTGAAGCTTTCTTT.

This clonotype was observed at least ten times. The chain employs TRBV19 and TRBJ1-5; D perhaps matches TRBD1 (6 bases). The CDR3 has 15 amino acids. In germline, CDR1 is LNHDA, CDR2 SQIVND (reference sequence). V was shortened by 6 bases and J by 0 bases, with 12 bases between the two germline ends. CDR3 residues: CASSADRNSNQPQHF. CDR3 nucleotides: TGTGCCAGTAGCGCTGACAGGAATAGCAATCAGCCCCAGCATTTT.

The chain is built from TRBV24-1 and TRBJ2-2, with a tentative D call TRBD1 (6 bases). The V end was cut by 4 bases, the J end by 4 bases, with 12 bases between. The CDR3 length is 15 residues. Germline V lookup: CDR1 KGHDR, CDR2 SFDVKD. CDR3 nucleotides: TGTGCCACCAGTGACCGGACAGCCGGCACCGGGGAGCTGTTTTTT. This translates into CATSDRTAGTGELFF.

CDR3 protein: CASTKGVVNSPLHF. The CDR3 bases are TGTGCCAGCACAAAGGGGGTCGTGAATTCACCCCTCCACTTT. The chain carries TRBV19 and TRBJ1-6; D is perhaps TRBD1 (6 bases). The CDR3 has 14 residues. Per germline, CDR1 LNHDA and CDR2 SQIVND (reference sequence). V was cut by 9 bases and J by 7 bases, with 16 bases left in between.

V usage is TRBV20-1 and J usage is TRBJ2-1; the match to TRBD2 covers 9 bases. The V gene end was trimmed by 6 bases and the J gene end by 7 bases; junction bases not matched to a gene: 16. Germline V CDR1 and CDR2: DFQATT, SNEGSKA (reference sequence). The CDR3 is made up of 16 amino acids. The CDR3 sequence: CSAVPPLAGRWNEQFF. The CDR3 DNA follows: TGCAGTGCCGTCCCGCCCCTAGCGGGGAGATGGAATGAGCAGTTCTTC.

This clonotype was found a few times. This sequence joins TRBV4-1 and TRBJ1-1; a weak D match, TRBD1 (6 bases). CDR1 MGHRA and CDR2 YSYEKL come from the germline V gene. The length of the CDR3 is 17 residues. V lost 4 bases to trimming and J lost 10 bases, with 28 bases between them. CDR3 coding DNA: TGCGCCAGCAGCCCCCGGGGTACGGGGGGGGACCCACAGGGAGCTTTCTTT. This codes for CASSPRGTGGDPQGAFF.

This chain joins TRBV7-9 and TRBJ2-7, with D unresolved. This CDR3 region has 10 residues. CDR1 and CDR2 from the germline V gene are SEHNR and FQNEAQ (reference sequence). Trimming left V 0 bases short and J 10 bases short, with 4 bases between. The CDR3 protein is CASSLAGQYF. In DNA, the CDR3 is TGTGCCAGCAGCTTAGCCGGACAGTACTTC. Complete variable domain (other parts from reference TRBV7-9 and TRBJ2-7): DTGVSQNPRHKITKRGQNVTFRCDPISEHNRLYWYRQTLGQGPEFLTYFQNEAQLEKSRLLSDRFSAERPKGSFSTLEIQRTEQGDSAMYLCASSLAGQYFGPGTRLTVT.

As for this clonotype: One end of the junction varies from germline; a read error may be responsible. The V gene is TRBV2, the J gene TRBJ2-1; possibly TRBD1 or TRBD2 for D (5 bases each). Germline V gives CDR1 SNHLY, CDR2 FYNNEI. This CDR3 region has 15 residues. CDR3 residues: CASREARGLLNEQFF. The CDR3 nucleotides read TGTGCCAGCAGGGAAGCGAGGGGATTGTTAAATGAGCAGTTCTTC.

This clonotype turned up a few times. Possible read error: a much larger clone is one base away. The J gene is TRBJ1-2, the V gene TRBV6-5, with 8 bases aligning to TRBD1. CDR1 and CDR2 from the germline V gene are MNHEY and SVGAGI. The CDR3 covers 14 residues. The ends lost 4 bases at V and 2 bases at J; junction bases unmatched: 3. The CDR3 bases are TGTGCCAGCAGTTGGACAGGGCCAAACTATGGCTACACCTTC. Amino acids: CASSWTGPNYGYTF.

The rearrangement links TRBV19 to TRBJ1-3, with 7 bases matching TRBD1. V lost 6 bases to trimming and J lost 3 bases; unmatched junction nucleotides: 8. Germline CDR1 reads LNHDA; CDR2 reads SQIVND (reference sequence). This CDR3 comprises 15 residues. The CDR3 DNA follows: TGTGCCAGTAGCTACCCCTGGGACAGTGGAAACACCATATATTTT. It is translated as CASSYPWDSGNTIYF.

The V and J genes are TRBV20-1 and TRBJ1-2; D is uncertain. The V gene lost 0 bases and the J gene lost 0 bases, with 8 bases spanning the gap. The CDR3 length is 14 residues. Germline lookup yields CDR1 DFQATT and CDR2 SNEGSKA (reference sequence). The CDR3 here is CSARDYGTNYGYTF. The CDR3 coding sequence is TGCAGTGCTAGAGATTACGGAACTAACTATGGCTACACCTTC.

At least ten counts were recorded for this clonotype. V gene TRBV2 combines with J gene TRBJ2-7; perhaps TRBD2 as D (6 bases). The length of the CDR3 is 15 residues. Germline-derived CDR1 and CDR2 are SNHLY and FYNNEI. The V end was cut by 3 bases, the J end by 2 bases, with 14 bases between. CDR3 loop: CASSDPGTPAYEQYF. The CDR3 nucleotides are TGTGCCAGCAGTGACCCAGGGACTCCCGCCTACGAGCAGTACTTC. The variable domain in full, completed from reference TRBV2 and TRBJ2-7, reads EPEVTQTPSHQVTQMGQEVILRCVPISNHLYFYWYRQILGQKVEFLVSFYNNEISEKSEIFDDQFSVERPDGSNFTLKIRSTKLEDSAMYFCASSDPGTPAYEQYFGPGTRLTVT.

J is TRBJ2-3 and V is TRBV24-1; perhaps TRBD2 as D (5 bases). The CDR3 is 15 amino acids. V lost 2 bases to trimming and J lost 2 bases, with 10 bases between them. Germline V gene data show CDR1 as KGHDR and CDR2 as SFDVKD. CDR3 sequence reads: CATSDSGETTDTQYF. DNA for the CDR3: TGTGCCACCAGTGATTCCGGGGAGACCACAGATACGCAGTATTTT.

This clonotype showed up many times. This chain connects TRBV6-2 or TRBV6-3 to TRBJ2-7, with 7 bases identical to TRBD2. From germline, CDR1 is MNHEY and CDR2 SVGEGT. This CDR3 comprises 14 residues. Germline trimming cut 7 bases from V and 2 bases from J; bases unmatched to any gene: 8. In DNA form, the CDR3 reads TGTGCCAGCACTCAAGCGGGATCCACCTACGAGCAGTACTTC. Protein sequence: CASTQAGSTYEQYF.